The clone carrying this T cell receptor (beta chain) has just one count. Random hexamers were used to reverse transcribe an amount of roughly 0.5 to 1 ug RNA. Each CDR3 protein is one row after TCRdb ran MiXCR on the immunoSEQ multiplex PCR reads. This sample carries 250,000 to 300,000 distinct CDR3 sequences, about 89% of them seen once, and the ten largest clones take around 0.18%. This entry is derived from a study of CD8 T cells in Susac syndrome. The CDR3 length is 14 residues. From germline, CDR1 is SGHDT and CDR2 YYEEEE. V lost 4 bases and J lost 6; bases outside the gene matches: 9. The V call is TRBV5-6, the J call TRBJ1-1, with 7 bases fitting TRBD1. The TCR sequence derives from a human donor with multiple sclerosis. Sequenced input: CD8+ T cells from PBMCs. CDR3: CASSAGQGVAEAFF. In DNA form, the CDR3 reads TGTGCCAGCAGCGCCGGGCAGGGGGTCGCTGAAGCTTTCTTT. Full variable domain (outside the CDR3, taken from reference TRBV5-6 and TRBJ1-1): DAGVTQSPTHLIKTRGQQVTLRCSPKSGHDTVSWYQQALGQGPQFIFQYYEEEERQRGNFPDRFSGHQFPNYSSELNVNALLLGDSALYLCASSAGQGVAEAFFGQGTRLTVV.